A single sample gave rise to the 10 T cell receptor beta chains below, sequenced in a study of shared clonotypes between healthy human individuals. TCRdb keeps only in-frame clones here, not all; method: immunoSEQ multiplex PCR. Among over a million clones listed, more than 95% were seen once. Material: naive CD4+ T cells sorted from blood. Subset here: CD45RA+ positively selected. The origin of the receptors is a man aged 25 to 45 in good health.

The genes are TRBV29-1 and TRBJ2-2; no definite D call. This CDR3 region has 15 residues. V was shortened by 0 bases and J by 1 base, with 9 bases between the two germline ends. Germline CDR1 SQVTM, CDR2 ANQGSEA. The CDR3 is CSVEDFAGNTGELFF. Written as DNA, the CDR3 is TGCAGCGTTGAAGATTTTGCAGGGAACACCGGGGAGCTGTTTTTT.

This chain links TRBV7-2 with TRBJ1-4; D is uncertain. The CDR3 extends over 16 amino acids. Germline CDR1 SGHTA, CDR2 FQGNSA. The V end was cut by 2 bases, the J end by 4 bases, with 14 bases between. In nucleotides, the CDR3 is TGTGCCAGCAGCTTATATCTGGGCTTGCTTAATGAAAAACTGTTTTTT. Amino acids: CASSLYLGLLNEKLFF. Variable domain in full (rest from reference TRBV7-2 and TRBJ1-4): GAGVSQSPSNKVTEKGKDVELRCDPISGHTALYWYRQSLGQGLEFLIYFQGNSAPDKSGLPSDRFSAERTGGSVSTLTIQRTQQEDSAVYLCASSLYLGLLNEKLFFGSGTQLSVL.

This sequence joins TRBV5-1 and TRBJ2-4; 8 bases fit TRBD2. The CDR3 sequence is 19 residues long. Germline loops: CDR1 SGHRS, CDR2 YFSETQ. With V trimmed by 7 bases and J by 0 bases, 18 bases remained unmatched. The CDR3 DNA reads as TGCGCCAGCGGCGAAGTGGGTAGCGGGAATATCCCAGCCAAAAACATTCAGTACTTC. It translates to CASGEVGSGNIPAKNIQYF.

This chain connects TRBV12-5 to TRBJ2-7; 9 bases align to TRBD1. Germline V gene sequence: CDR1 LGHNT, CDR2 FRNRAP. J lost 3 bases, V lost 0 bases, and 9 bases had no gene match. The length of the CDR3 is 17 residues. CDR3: CASGLVAGTGQVYEQYF. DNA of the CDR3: TGTGCTAGTGGTTTGGTGGCTGGGACAGGGCAAGTCTACGAGCAGTACTTC.

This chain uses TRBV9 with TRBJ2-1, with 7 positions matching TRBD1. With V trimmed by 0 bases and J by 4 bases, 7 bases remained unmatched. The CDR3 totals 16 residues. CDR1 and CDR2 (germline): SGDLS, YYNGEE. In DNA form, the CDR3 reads TGTGCCAGCAGCGTAGGGGTTACAGGGGCATACAATGAGCAGTTCTTC. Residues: CASSVGVTGAYNEQFF.

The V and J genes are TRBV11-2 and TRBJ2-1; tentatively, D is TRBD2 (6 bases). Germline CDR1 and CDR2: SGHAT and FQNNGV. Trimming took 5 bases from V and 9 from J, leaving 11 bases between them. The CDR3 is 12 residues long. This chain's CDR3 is CASSPPRGEQFF. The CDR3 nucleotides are TGTGCCAGCAGCCCCCCGCGGGGTGAGCAGTTCTTC.

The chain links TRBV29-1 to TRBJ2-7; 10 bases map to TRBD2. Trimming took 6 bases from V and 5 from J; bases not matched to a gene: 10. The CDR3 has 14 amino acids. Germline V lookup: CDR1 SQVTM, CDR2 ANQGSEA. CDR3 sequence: CSVVVGLAKDEQYF. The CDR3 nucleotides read TGCAGCGTCGTGGTGGGACTAGCGAAGGACGAGCAGTACTTC.

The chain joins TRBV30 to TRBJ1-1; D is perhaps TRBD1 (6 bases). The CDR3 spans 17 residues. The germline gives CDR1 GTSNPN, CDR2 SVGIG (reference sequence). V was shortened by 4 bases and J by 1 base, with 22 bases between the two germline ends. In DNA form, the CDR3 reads TGTGCCTGGAAGGAGGGGGTTGGGACGGGGAAGAACACTGAAGCTTTCTTT. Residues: CAWKEGVGTGKNTEAFF. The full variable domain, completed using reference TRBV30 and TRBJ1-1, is SQTIHQWPATLVQPVGSPLSLECTVEGTSNPNLYWYRQAAGRGLQLLFYSVGIGQISSEVPQNLSASRPQDRQFILSSKKLLLSDSGFYLCAWKEGVGTGKNTEAFFGQGTRLTVV.

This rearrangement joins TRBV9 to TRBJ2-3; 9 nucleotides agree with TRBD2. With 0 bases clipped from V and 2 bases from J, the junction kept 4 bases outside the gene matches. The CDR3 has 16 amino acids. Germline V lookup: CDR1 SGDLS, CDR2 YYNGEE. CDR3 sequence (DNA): TGTGCCAGCAGCGTAGTTGGGACTAGCAACACAGATACGCAGTATTTT. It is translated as CASSVVGTSNTDTQYF.

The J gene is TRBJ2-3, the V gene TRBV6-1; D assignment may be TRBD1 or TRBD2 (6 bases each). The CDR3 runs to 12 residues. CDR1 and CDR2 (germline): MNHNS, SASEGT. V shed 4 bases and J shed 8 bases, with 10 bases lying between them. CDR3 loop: CASSGGGGTQYF. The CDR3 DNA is TGTGCCAGCAGTGGAGGGGGAGGTACGCAGTATTTT.